The rows below give T cell receptor beta chains drawn from one sample of a study of blood T cell repertoires in COVID-19. Here immunoSEQ multiplex PCR was the method, and the copy in TCRdb shows in-frame clones only, minus some. The table lists under 300,000 clones, about 85% of them singletons. Sequenced sample: PBMCs or T cells enriched from blood (not recorded which). Source of these receptors: a woman aged 45-59 years who had recovered from COVID-19. CDR3s include the opening cysteine and the closing phenylalanine or tryptophan. The order of the fields is CDR3 protein, CDR3 DNA, J gene, V gene, D gene, clone size. The D gene is left open where the match is weak. Size is stated for part of the rows, as once, few or many counts, or as a class when the clone is expanded.

cdr3_aa: CSVEGIEETQYF
cdr3_nt: TGCAGCGTTGAGGGCATCGAAGAGACCCAGTACTTC
j_call: TRBJ2-5
v_call: TRBV29-1
d_call: -
clone_size: -

cdr3_aa: CASSSPGTSGSLAKNIQYF
cdr3_nt: TGTGCCAGCAGTAGCCCCGGGACTAGCGGGTCTTTAGCCAAAAACATTCAGTACTTC
j_call: TRBJ2-4
v_call: TRBV28
d_call: TRBD2
clone_size: -

cdr3_aa: CATSPRGASEQYF
cdr3_nt: TGTGCCACCAGCCCTCGCGGGGCCTCAGAGCAGTACTTC
j_call: TRBJ2-7
v_call: TRBV15
d_call: -
clone_size: -

cdr3_aa: CAWREQGARSQDTQYF
cdr3_nt: TGTGCCTGGAGAGAACAGGGGGCACGTTCCCAAGATACGCAGTATTTT
j_call: TRBJ2-3
v_call: TRBV30
d_call: TRBD1
clone_size: -

cdr3_aa: CASSLRRTGDQPQHF
cdr3_nt: TGTGCCAGCAGCTTACGGCGCACGGGGGATCAGCCCCAGCATTTT
j_call: TRBJ1-5
v_call: TRBV7-8
d_call: -
clone_size: -

cdr3_aa: CASSLNREGYTF
cdr3_nt: TGTGCCAGCAGCTTGAACCGGGAGGGCTACACCTTC
j_call: TRBJ1-2
v_call: TRBV5-5
d_call: -
clone_size: -

cdr3_aa: CASSLGTGTYGYTF
cdr3_nt: TGTGCCAGCAGCTTGGGGACAGGGACCTATGGCTACACCTTC
j_call: TRBJ1-2
v_call: TRBV5-5
d_call: TRBD1
clone_size: -

cdr3_aa: CASRGGVLSNQPQHF
cdr3_nt: TGTGCCAGCCGCGGGGGGGTTCTGAGCAATCAGCCCCAGCATTTT
j_call: TRBJ1-5
v_call: TRBV28
d_call: -
clone_size: once

cdr3_aa: CASRPMGAEAEQYF
cdr3_nt: TGTGCCAGCAGACCCATGGGGGCTGAGGCCGAGCAGTACTTC
j_call: TRBJ2-7
v_call: TRBV11-2
d_call: -
clone_size: -

cdr3_aa: CASSLVPGMETQYF
cdr3_nt: TGCGCCAGCAGCTTGGTCCCAGGGATGGAGACCCAGTACTTC
j_call: TRBJ2-5
v_call: TRBV5-1
d_call: -
clone_size: -

cdr3_aa: CSAHAGIRRNTEAFF
cdr3_nt: TGCAGCGCTCACGCGGGGATCAGAAGGAACACTGAAGCTTTCTTT
j_call: TRBJ1-1
v_call: TRBV29-1
d_call: -
clone_size: -

cdr3_aa: CASSEGQGGEQYF
cdr3_nt: TGCGCCAGCAGTGAGGGGCAGGGAGGCGAGCAGTACTTC
j_call: TRBJ2-7
v_call: TRBV10-1
d_call: -
clone_size: -

cdr3_aa: CASSQDRQGLRYTF
cdr3_nt: TGCGCCAGCAGCCAAGATAGACAGGGGCTACGCTACACCTTC
j_call: TRBJ1-2
v_call: TRBV4-3
d_call: TRBD1
clone_size: -

cdr3_aa: CASSFAQGRNSPLHF
cdr3_nt: TGTGCCAGCAGTTTCGCACAGGGGAGGAATTCACCCCTCCACTTT
j_call: TRBJ1-6
v_call: TRBV27
d_call: TRBD1
clone_size: -

cdr3_aa: CASSRSGTGGSGELFF
cdr3_nt: TGTGCCAGCTCACGATCCGGGACAGGGGGCTCCGGGGAGCTGTTTTTT
j_call: TRBJ2-2
v_call: TRBV18
d_call: TRBD1
clone_size: -

cdr3_aa: CASSKGAPGDSPLHF
cdr3_nt: TGTGCCAGCAGCAAAGGGGCCCCAGGGGATTCACCCCTCCACTTT
j_call: TRBJ1-6
v_call: TRBV7-9
d_call: -
clone_size: -

cdr3_aa: CASSLGIVGGTEAFF
cdr3_nt: TGTGCCAGCAGCTTAGGAATAGTCGGGGGCACTGAAGCTTTCTTT
j_call: TRBJ1-1
v_call: TRBV7-8
d_call: -
clone_size: -

cdr3_aa: CASSYGDKRPDTQYF
cdr3_nt: TGTGCCAGCAGTTACGGGGACAAGCGACCAGATACGCAGTATTTT
j_call: TRBJ2-3
v_call: TRBV6-5
d_call: -
clone_size: -

cdr3_aa: CASSLDWTSGRAYEQYF
cdr3_nt: TGTGCCAGCAGCTTAGATTGGACTAGCGGGAGGGCCTACGAGCAGTACTTC
j_call: TRBJ2-7
v_call: TRBV7-2
d_call: TRBD2
clone_size: -

cdr3_aa: CASSAGQGDQPQHF
cdr3_nt: TGTGCCAGTAGTGCAGGACAGGGGGATCAGCCCCAGCATTTT
j_call: TRBJ1-5
v_call: TRBV19
d_call: TRBD1
clone_size: -

cdr3_aa: CASSRRLAGVETQYF
cdr3_nt: TGTGCCAGCAGCCGAAGACTAGCGGGAGTAGAGACCCAGTACTTC
j_call: TRBJ2-5
v_call: TRBV4-2
d_call: TRBD2
clone_size: -

cdr3_aa: CASSLTGTSPEAFF
cdr3_nt: TGTGCCAGCTCACTGACCGGGACATCGCCTGAAGCTTTCTTT
j_call: TRBJ1-1
v_call: TRBV18
d_call: -
clone_size: -

cdr3_aa: CASSSGGSEQYF
cdr3_nt: TGTGCCAGTAGTAGCGGGGGAAGCGAGCAGTACTTC
j_call: TRBJ2-7
v_call: TRBV19
d_call: TRBD2
clone_size: -

cdr3_aa: CASSQAMAGAAPYGYTF
cdr3_nt: TGCGCCAGCAGCCAAGCAATGGCAGGGGCCGCCCCCTATGGCTACACCTTC
j_call: TRBJ1-2
v_call: TRBV4-1
d_call: -
clone_size: -